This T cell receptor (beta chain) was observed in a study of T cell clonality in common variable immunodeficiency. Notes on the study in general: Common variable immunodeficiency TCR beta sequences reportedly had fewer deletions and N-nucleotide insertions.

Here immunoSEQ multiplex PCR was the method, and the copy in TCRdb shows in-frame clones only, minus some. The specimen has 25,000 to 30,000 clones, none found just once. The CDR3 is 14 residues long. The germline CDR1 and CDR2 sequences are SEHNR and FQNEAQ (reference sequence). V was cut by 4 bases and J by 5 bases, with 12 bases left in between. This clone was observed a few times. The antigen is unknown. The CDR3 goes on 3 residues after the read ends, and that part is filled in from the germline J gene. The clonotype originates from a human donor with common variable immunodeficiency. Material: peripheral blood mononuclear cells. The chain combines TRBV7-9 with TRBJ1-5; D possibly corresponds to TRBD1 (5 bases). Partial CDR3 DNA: TGTGCCAGCAGCTCCGCCAGGGATTATCAGCCC. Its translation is CASSSARDYQP. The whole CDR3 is CASSSARDYQPQHF.